This T cell receptor beta chain was observed in a study of cytomegalovirus exposure and HLA in healthy donors. Study results and caveats: A list of 150 or so TCR beta chains associated with cytomegalovirus was given.

As for this clone: Its antigen is as yet unknown.

PCR involved 60 Vbeta and 13 Jbeta primers. The method was immunoSEQ multiplex PCR; TCRdb's version includes in-frame clones alone and lacks a portion of them. The table lists 95,000 to 100,000 clones, around four fifths of them singletons, with under 0.8% in the top ten. Trimming stripped 5 bases from V and 3 bases from J, with 17 bases between. CDR3 length: 16 amino acids. Germline V lookup: CDR1 MDHEN, CDR2 SYDVKM. This receptor was identified in a woman in her sixties in good health and CMV-seronegative. The chain employs TRBV28 and TRBJ1-5, with a weak D call TRBD1 (5 bases). Sequenced sample: PBMCs. CDR3 loop: CASSLRQYAANQPQHF. CDR3 DNA: TGTGCCAGCAGTCTCCGACAGTACGCCGCCAATCAGCCCCAGCATTTT.